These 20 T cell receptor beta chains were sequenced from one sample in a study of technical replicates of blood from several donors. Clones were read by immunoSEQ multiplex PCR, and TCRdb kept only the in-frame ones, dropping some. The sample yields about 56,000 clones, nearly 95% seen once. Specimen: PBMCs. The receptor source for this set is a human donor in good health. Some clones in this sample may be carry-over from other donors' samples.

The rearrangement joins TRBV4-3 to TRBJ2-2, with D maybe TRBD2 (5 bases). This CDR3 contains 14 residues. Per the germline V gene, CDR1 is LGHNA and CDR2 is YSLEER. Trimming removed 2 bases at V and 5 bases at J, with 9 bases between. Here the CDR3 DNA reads TGCGCCAGCAGCCAATCTCGGGAAACCGGGGAGCTGTTTTTT. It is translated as CASSQSRETGELFF.

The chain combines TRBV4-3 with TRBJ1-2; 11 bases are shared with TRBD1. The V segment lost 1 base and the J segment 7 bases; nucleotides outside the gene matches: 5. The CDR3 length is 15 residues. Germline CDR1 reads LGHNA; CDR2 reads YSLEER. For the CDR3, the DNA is TGCGCCAGCAGCCAAGCCGGACAGGGGGCAACTGGCTACACCTTC. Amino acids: CASSQAGQGATGYTF.

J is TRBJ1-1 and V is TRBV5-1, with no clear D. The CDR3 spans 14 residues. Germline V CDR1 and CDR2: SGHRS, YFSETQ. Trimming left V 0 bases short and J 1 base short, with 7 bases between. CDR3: CASSLAGTNTEAFF. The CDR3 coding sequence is TGCGCCAGCAGCTTGGCAGGAACGAACACTGAAGCTTTCTTT.

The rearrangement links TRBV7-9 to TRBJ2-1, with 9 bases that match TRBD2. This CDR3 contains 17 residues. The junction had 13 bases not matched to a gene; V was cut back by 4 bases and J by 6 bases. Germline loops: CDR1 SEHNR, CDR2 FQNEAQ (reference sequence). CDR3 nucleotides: TGTGCCAGCAGCTCCCTCTATAGGAGCGGGAGGCGCAATGAGCAGTTCTTC. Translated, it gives CASSSLYRSGRRNEQFF.

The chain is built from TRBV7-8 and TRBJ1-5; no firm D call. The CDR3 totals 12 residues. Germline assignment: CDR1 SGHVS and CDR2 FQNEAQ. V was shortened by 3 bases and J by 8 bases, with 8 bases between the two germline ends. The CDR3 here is CASSLGEEPQHF. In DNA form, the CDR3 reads TGTGCCAGCAGCTTGGGTGAGGAGCCCCAGCATTTT.

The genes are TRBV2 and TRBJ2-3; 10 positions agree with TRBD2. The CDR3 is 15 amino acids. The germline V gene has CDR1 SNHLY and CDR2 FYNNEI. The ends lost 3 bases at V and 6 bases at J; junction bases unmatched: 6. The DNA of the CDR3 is TGTGCCAGCAGTGACAGCGGGAGGGCCTGGGATACGCAGTATTTT. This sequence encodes CASSDSGRAWDTQYF.

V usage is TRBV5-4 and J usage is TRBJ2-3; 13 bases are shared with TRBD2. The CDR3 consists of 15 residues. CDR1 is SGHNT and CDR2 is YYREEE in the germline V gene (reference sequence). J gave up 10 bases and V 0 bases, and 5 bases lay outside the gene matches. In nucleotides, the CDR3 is TGTGCCAGCAGCTTGGGGACTAGCGGGAGTACCGCGCAGTATTTT. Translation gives CASSLGTSGSTAQYF.

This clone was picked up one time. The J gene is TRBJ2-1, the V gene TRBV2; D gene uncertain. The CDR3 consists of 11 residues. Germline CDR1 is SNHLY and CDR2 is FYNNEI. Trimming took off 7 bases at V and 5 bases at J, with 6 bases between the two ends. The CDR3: CASNLNNEQFF. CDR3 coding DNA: TGTGCCAGCAATTTAAACAATGAGCAGTTCTTC. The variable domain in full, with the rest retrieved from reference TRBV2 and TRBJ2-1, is EPEVTQTPSHQVTQMGQEVILRCVPISNHLYFYWYRQILGQKVEFLVSFYNNEISEKSEIFDDQFSVERPDGSNFTLKIRSTKLEDSAMYFCASNLNNEQFFGPGTRLTVL.

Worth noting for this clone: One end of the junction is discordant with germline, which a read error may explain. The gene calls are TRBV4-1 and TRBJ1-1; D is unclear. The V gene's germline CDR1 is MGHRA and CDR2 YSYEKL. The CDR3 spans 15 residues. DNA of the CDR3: TGCGCCAACAGCCAAGATACCGGGTCGGACACTGAAGCTTTCTTT. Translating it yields CANSQDTGSDTEAFF.

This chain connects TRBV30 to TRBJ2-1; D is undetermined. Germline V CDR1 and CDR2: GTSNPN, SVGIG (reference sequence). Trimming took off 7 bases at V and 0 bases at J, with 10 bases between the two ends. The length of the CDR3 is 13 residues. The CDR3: CALAQDSYNEQFF. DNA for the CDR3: TGTGCCTTGGCCCAAGACTCCTACAATGAGCAGTTCTTC. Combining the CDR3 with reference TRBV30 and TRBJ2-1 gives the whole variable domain SQTIHQWPATLVQPVGSPLSLECTVEGTSNPNLYWYRQAAGRGLQLLFYSVGIGQISSEVPQNLSASRPQDRQFILSSKKLLLSDSGFYLCALAQDSYNEQFFGPGTRLTVL.

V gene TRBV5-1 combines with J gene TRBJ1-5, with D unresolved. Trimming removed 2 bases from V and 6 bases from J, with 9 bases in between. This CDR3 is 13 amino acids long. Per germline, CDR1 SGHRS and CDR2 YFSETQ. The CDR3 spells CASSFGKGQPQHF. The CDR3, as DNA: TGCGCCAGCAGCTTCGGGAAGGGTCAGCCCCAGCATTTT.

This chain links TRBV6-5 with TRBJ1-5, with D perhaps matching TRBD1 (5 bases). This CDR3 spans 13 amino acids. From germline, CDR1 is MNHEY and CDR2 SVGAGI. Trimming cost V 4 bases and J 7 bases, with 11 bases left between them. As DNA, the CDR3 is TGTGCCAGCAGTTTCAGGGATGGGCAGCCCCAGCATTTT. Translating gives CASSFRDGQPQHF.

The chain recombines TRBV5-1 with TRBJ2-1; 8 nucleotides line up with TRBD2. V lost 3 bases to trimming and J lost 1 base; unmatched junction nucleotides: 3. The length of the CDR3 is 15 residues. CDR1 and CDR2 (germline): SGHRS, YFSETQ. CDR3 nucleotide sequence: TGCGCCAGCAGCTGGACGGGGGGGTCCTACAATGAGCAGTTCTTC. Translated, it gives CASSWTGGSYNEQFF.

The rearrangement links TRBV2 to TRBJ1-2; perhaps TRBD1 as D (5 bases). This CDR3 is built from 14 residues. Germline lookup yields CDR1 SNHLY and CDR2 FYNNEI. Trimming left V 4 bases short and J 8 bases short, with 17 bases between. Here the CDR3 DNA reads TGTGCCAGCAGTGGGGAAGGGACGAGCGGGGGCTACACCTTC. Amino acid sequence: CASSGEGTSGGYTF. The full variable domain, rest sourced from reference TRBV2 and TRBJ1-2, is EPEVTQTPSHQVTQMGQEVILRCVPISNHLYFYWYRQILGQKVEFLVSFYNNEISEKSEIFDDQFSVERPDGSNFTLKIRSTKLEDSAMYFCASSGEGTSGGYTFGSGTRLTVV.

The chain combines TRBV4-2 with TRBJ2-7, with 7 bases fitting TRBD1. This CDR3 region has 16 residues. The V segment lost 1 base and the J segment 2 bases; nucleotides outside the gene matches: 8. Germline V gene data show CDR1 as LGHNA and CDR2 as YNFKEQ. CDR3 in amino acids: CASSQASNQGAYEQYF. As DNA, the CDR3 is TGTGCCAGCAGCCAAGCGTCCAACCAGGGGGCCTACGAGCAGTACTTC.

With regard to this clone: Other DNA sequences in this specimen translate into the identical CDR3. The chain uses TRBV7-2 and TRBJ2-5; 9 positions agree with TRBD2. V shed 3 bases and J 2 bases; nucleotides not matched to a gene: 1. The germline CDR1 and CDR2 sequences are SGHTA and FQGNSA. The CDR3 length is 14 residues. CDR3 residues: CASSLTSGQETQYF. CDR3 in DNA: TGTGCCAGCAGCTTGACTAGCGGACAAGAGACCCAGTACTTC.

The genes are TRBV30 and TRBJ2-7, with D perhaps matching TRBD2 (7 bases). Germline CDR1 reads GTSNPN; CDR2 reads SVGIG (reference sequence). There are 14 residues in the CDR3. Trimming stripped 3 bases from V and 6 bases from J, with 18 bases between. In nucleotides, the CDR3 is TGTGCCTGGAGCGCCCGTGCGGGGGCATCCGAGCAGTACTTC. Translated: CAWSARAGASEQYF.

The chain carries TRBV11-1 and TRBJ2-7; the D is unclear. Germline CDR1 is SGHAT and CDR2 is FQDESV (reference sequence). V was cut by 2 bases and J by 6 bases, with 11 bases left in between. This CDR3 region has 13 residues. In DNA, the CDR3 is TGTGCCAGCAGCTTATACATCACACCCGAGCAGTACTTC. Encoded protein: CASSLYITPEQYF.

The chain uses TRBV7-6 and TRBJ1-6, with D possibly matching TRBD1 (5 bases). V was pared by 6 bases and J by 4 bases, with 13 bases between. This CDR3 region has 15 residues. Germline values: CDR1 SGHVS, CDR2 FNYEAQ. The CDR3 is CASSPRQGYNSPLHF. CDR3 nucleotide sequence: TGTGCCAGCAGTCCACGCCAGGGATATAATTCACCCCTCCACTTT.

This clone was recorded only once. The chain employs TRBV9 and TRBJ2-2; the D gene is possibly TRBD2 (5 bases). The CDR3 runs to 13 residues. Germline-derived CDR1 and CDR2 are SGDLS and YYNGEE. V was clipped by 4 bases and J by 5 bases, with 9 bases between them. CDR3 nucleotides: TGTGCCAGCAGCCGAGGGCTTACCGGGGAGCTGTTTTTT. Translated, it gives CASSRGLTGELFF.